This T cell receptor beta chain is drawn from a study of blood T cell repertoires in COVID-19. Germline trimming cut 7 bases from V and 3 bases from J; bases unmatched to any gene: 7. The CDR3 has 15 residues. The germline V gene encodes CDR1 MNHEY and CDR2 SMNVEV (reference sequence). Enrolled during active infection, Seattle patients were then followed longitudinally. TCRdb keeps only in-frame clones here, not all; method: immunoSEQ multiplex PCR. The sample holds under 400,000 clones, more than 75% seen once. The chain employs TRBV27 and TRBJ2-2, with TRBD1 matching over 8 bases. Material: peripheral blood. This TCR came from a woman younger than 45 with COVID-19, enrolled during active disease. The CDR3 sequence is CASKRLDRDTGELFF. The CDR3 DNA sequence: TGTGCCAGCAAACGTTTGGACAGGGACACCGGGGAGCTGTTTTTT.